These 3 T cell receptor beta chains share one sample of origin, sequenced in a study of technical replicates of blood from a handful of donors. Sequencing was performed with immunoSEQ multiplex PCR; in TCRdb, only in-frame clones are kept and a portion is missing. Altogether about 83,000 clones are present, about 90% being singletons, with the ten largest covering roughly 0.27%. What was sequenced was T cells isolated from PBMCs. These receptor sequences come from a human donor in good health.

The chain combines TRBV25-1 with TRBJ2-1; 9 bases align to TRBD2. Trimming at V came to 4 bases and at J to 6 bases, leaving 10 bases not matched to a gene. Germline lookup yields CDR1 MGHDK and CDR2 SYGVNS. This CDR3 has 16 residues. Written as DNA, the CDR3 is TGTGCCAGCAGTGCCCGGGGCGGGGGGGCCTTCAATGAGCAGTTCTTC. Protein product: CASSARGGGAFNEQFF. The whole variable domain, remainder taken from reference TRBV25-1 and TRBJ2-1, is EADIYQTPRYLVIGTGKKITLECSQTMGHDKMYWYQQDPGMELHLIHYSYGVNSTEKGDLSSESTVSRIRTEHFPLTLESARPSHTSQYLCASSARGGGAFNEQFFGPGTRLTVL.

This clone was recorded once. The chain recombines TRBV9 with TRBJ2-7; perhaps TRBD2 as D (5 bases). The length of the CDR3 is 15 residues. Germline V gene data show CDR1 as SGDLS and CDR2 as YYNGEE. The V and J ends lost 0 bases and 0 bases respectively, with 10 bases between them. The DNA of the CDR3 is TGTGCCAGCAGCGTAGCCGGGGATCCCTCCTACGAGCAGTACTTC. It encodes CASSVAGDPSYEQYF.

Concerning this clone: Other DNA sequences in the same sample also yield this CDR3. The CDR3 DNA follows: TGCGCCAGCAGCCCACAGTGGGGAGACGATCAGCCCCAGCATTTT. It encodes CASSPQWGDDQPQHF. The chain joins TRBV4-1 to TRBJ1-5; D call uncertain. This CDR3 is 15 amino acids long. Germline V CDR1 and CDR2: MGHRA, YSYEKL. Trimming shortened V by 4 bases and J by 5 bases, and 15 bases separated the two germline ends.